This T cell receptor beta chain originates from a study of response to subunit inactivated influenza vaccine. This clonotype was seen a handful of times. TCRdb re-called the RT-PCR reads with MiXCR, one entry per CDR3 protein. The table lists about 620,000 distinct CDR3 sequences, about 11% of them singletons. Separately, the same data were catalogued under a study of T cells expressing NK-cell markers. That work adds: Generation of TCR beta cDNA was performed by 5'RACE template switching incorporating UMIs.

This receptor was identified in a man aged 45-65 years who received an inactivated influenza vaccine. Sample: PBMCs from blood, taken on the day of vaccination.

CDR3 bases: TGTGCCCCCTGGGGCGCAGATACGCAGTATTTT. It encodes CAPWGADTQYF. J is TRBJ2-3 and V is TRBV28; possibly TRBD1 for D (5 bases). V lost 11 bases, J lost 4 bases, and 10 bases lay in between. This CDR3 has 11 amino acids. Germline-derived CDR1 and CDR2 are MDHEN and SYDVKM. Together with reference TRBV28 and TRBJ2-3, the CDR3 gives the full variable domain: DVKVTQSSRYLVKRTGEKVFLECVQDMDHENMFWYRQDPGLGLRLIYFSYDVKMKEKGDIPEGYSVSREKKERFSLILESASTNQTSMYLCAPWGADTQYFGPGTRLTVL.